This T cell receptor (beta chain) was sequenced in a study of cytomegalovirus exposure and HLA in healthy donors. The trim removed 1 base at V and 5 bases at J, leaving 6 bases unmatched. This CDR3 spans 16 amino acids. The V gene's germline CDR1 is MNHEY and CDR2 SVGAGI. PCR involved 60 Vbeta and 13 Jbeta primers. Assay: immunoSEQ multiplex PCR; the TCRdb copy retains only in-frame clones and omits some. The repertoire holds about 180,000 clones, with 80% as singletons. The source material was PBMCs. The TCR was taken from a girl under 18 in good health and CMV-seropositive. This chain uses TRBV6-5 with TRBJ1-5; 9 bases are a match to TRBD1. As DNA, the CDR3 is TGTGCCAGCAGTTACTGGGACAGGGCAAGAGATCAGCCCCAGCATTTT. The encoded protein is CASSYWDRARDQPQHF.